Below, one T cell receptor (beta chain) is given with its context. Its antigen remains unidentified. This record comes from a study of shared clonotypes between healthy human individuals. Findings and caveats of the study: Clonotypes shared by all four sorted-subset donors had higher generation probabilities than non-shared clonotypes. Memory subsets generally showed smaller estimated richness than naive subsets did.

Germline V CDR1 and CDR2: LNHDA, SQIVND (reference sequence). Losses at the gene ends were 10 bases for V and 2 bases for J; bases not matched to a gene: 7. The CDR3 is made up of 13 amino acids. Assay: immunoSEQ multiplex PCR; the TCRdb copy retains only in-frame clones and omits some. The repertoire holds around 1.9 million clones, just over 90% seen once, with under 2% in the top ten. Terminally differentiated effector memory CD45RA+ cells were excluded by CCR7 positive selection of CD45RO-negative cells. This receptor was obtained from a man between 18 and 29 years old in good health. Some clones in this sample may be carry-over from other donors' samples. The V gene is TRBV19, the J gene TRBJ1-1; TRBD1 matches at 7 bases. The source material was naive CD8+ T cells from PBMCs. The CDR3 is CATKGQLNTEAFF. DNA for the CDR3: TGTGCCACCAAGGGACAGCTCAACACTGAAGCTTTCTTT.